This TCR beta chain is drawn from a study of shared clonotypes between healthy human individuals. A remark on this clone: Other DNA variants within this sample encode the same CDR3.

Deep-level assay runs were performed. Replicate PCRs for sorted subsets used 200 ng DNA; this equaled 33,000 or so T cell genomes. The repertoire was sequenced with immunoSEQ multiplex PCR; TCRdb's copy has only in-frame clones and lacks some. The sample lists about 2.4 million clones, over 85% occurring once. V shed 2 bases and J shed 5 bases, with 13 bases lying between them. Germline CDR1 MNHEY, CDR2 SVGAGI. The CDR3 is 15 residues long. The genes are TRBV6-5 and TRBJ2-1, with a tentative D call TRBD1 (6 bases). The source is a man between 18 and 35 years old in good health. Some clones in this sample may be carry-over from other donors' samples. Sequencing was carried out using naive CD4+ T cells from PBMCs. Subset meaning: CD45RA+ positively selected. The CDR3 is CASSYLTGRNNEQFF. CDR3 nucleotides: TGTGCCAGCAGTTACCTAACAGGGAGAAACAATGAGCAGTTCTTC.